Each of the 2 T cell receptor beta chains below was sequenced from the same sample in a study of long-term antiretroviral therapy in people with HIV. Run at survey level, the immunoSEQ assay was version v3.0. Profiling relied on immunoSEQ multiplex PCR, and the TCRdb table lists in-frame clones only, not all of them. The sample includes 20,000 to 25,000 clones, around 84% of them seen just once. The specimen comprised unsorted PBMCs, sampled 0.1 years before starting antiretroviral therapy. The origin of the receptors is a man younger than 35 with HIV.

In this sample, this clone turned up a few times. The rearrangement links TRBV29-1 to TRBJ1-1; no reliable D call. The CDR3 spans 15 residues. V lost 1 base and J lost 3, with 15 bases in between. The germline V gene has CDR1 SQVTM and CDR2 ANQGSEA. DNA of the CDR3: TGCAGCGTTGAAGTGGGTCAGGCCTCGGACACTGAAGCTTTCTTT. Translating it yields CSVEVGQASDTEAFF.

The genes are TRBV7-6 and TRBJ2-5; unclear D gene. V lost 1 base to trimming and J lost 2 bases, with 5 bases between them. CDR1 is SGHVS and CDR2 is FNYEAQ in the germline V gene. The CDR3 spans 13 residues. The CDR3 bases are TGTGCCAGCAGCTTAGGCCTGCAAGAGACCCAGTACTTC. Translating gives CASSLGLQETQYF. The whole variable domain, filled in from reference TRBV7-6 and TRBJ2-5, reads GAGVSQSPRYKVTKRGQDVALRCDPISGHVSLYWYRQALGQGPEFLTYFNYEAQQDKSGLPNDRFSAERPEGSISTLTIQRTEQRDSAMYRCASSLGLQETQYFGPGTRLLVL.